This TCR beta chain was observed in a study of tumor-infiltrating lymphocytes in primary liver carcinoma. There are 13 residues in the CDR3. In germline, CDR1 is SGHRS, CDR2 YFSETQ. As to this clonotype: One end of the junction fails to match germline, which may point to a read error.

For each extraction, RNA and DNA were obtained together from approximately 20-30 mg of unsorted bulk tissue. Making TCR beta cDNA involved approximately 0.5 ug total RNA and a constant-region primer. Slightly modified ARM-PCR, run as three nested multiplex PCR rounds, produced the TCR beta libraries. A C-beta reverse primer and TRBV1-TRBV30 forward primers served in each of the first two PCR rounds, at 10 cycles apiece. TCRdb reprocessed the multiplex PCR reads via MiXCR and lists one record per CDR3 protein. Of tens of thousands of distinct CDR3 sequences in the sample, 72% were seen once. The TCR sequence derives from a man between 40 and 49 years old with primary liver carcinoma and hepatitis B virus infection. This chain connects TRBV5-1 to TRBJ1-2; no clear D. Material: liver tumor tissue from sampling region 1. The subset is: tumor region T1, superior pole. Here the CDR3 reads CVSNLTANYGYTF. The CDR3 region has the DNA TGCGTCAGCAACTTAACCGCTAACTATGGCTACACCTTC.